This TCR beta chain appears in the sequencing data of a study of T-cell memory formation after mild COVID-19. TCRdb re-called the 5' RACE reads through MiXCR, storing one row per CDR3 protein. The sample has hundreds of thousands of distinct CDR3 sequences, 20% seen once. V lost 4 bases to trimming and J lost 3 bases; unmatched junction nucleotides: 2. Germline CDR1 SGHRS, CDR2 YFSETQ. This CDR3 is built from 14 residues. This clonotype was sampled from an adult woman who had mild COVID-19 (a few samples of this study predate the infection). Cell type and time point are not known. The sequencing sample was made of PBMCs or a T cell subset sorted from them (not recorded which). The chain employs TRBV5-1 and TRBJ1-1; TRBD1 aligns across 11 bases. As DNA, the CDR3 is TGCGCCAGCAGCAAGGACAGGGGGCACACTGAAGCTTTCTTT. Its protein is CASSKDRGHTEAFF. The whole variable domain, filled in from reference TRBV5-1 and TRBJ1-1, reads KAGVTQTPRYLIKTRGQQVTLSCSPISGHRSVSWYQQTPGQGLQFLFEYFSETQRNKGNFPGRFSGRQFSNSRSEMNVSTLELGDSALYLCASSKDRGHTEAFFGQGTRLTVV.